One sample yielded the 13 T cell receptor beta chains listed below, sequenced in a study of graft-versus-host responses after intestinal transplantation. The assay was immunoSEQ multiplex PCR, and TCRdb's table has in-frame clones only and misses some. The table has about 19,000 clones, 86% seen once; the top ten hold less than 65%. The input for sequencing was bone marrow, taken around 130 days after transplant. The receptors were gathered from a human patient who received an intestinal transplant, so some T cells may come from the graft donor.

CDR3 loop: CASSPSGGESTDTQYF. CDR3 sequence (DNA): TGTGCCAGCAGCCCCTCGGGGGGCGAAAGCACAGATACGCAGTATTTT. The chain is built from TRBV13 and TRBJ2-3, with D perhaps TRBD2 (7 bases). V lost 5 bases to trimming and J lost 0 bases, with 15 bases between them. Per germline, CDR1 PRHDT and CDR2 FYEKMQ (reference sequence). The CDR3 covers 16 residues.

The V gene is TRBV19, the J gene TRBJ2-3, with 8 nucleotides matching TRBD1. The V and J ends lost 4 bases and 0 bases, in that order; junction bases with no gene match: 3. CDR1 LNHDA and CDR2 SQIVND come from the germline V gene (reference sequence). The CDR3 runs to 15 residues. DNA of the CDR3: TGTGCCAGTAGTACACAGGGGGACAGCACAGATACGCAGTATTTT. It codes for CASSTQGDSTDTQYF.

V is TRBV28 and J is TRBJ1-3; D ambiguous. V dropped 3 bases and J dropped 2 bases, with 2 bases sitting between them. Germline CDR1 MDHEN, CDR2 SYDVKM. The CDR3 loop spans 12 amino acids. The CDR3 bases are TGTGCCAGCAGTTTGGCTGGAAACACCATATATTTT. Amino acid sequence: CASSLAGNTIYF.

The V call is TRBV10-3, the J call TRBJ2-7; 10 bases match TRBD1. This CDR3 contains 16 residues. Trimming removed 7 bases from V and 5 bases from J; junction bases left unmatched: 14. The germline V gene has CDR1 ENHRY and CDR2 SYGVKD. In nucleotides, the CDR3 is TGTGCCATCACCGACATCCCGGGACAGGGGAGCGACGAGCAGTACTTC. It yields the protein CAITDIPGQGSDEQYF.

This chain connects TRBV7-9 to TRBJ2-2; 8 bases agree with TRBD1. The CDR3 sequence is 15 residues long. Germline CDR1 and CDR2: SEHNR and FQNEAQ (reference sequence). V dropped 5 bases and J dropped 3; count of bases not matched to a gene: 5. CDR3 nucleotide sequence: TGTGCCAGCAGCCCGGGACAGGATGACACCGGGGAGCTGTTTTTT. This gives the protein CASSPGQDDTGELFF.

The chain carries TRBV27 and TRBJ2-1, with 8 nucleotides matching TRBD2. CDR3 size: 15 residues. V lost 3 bases to trimming and J lost 6 bases; unmatched junction nucleotides: 7. Per the germline V gene, CDR1 is MNHEY and CDR2 is SMNVEV (reference sequence). In DNA form, the CDR3 reads TGTGCCAGCAGTTTGGGGACTAGTCTTATCAATGAGCAGTTCTTC. Its translation is CASSLGTSLINEQFF.

The chain employs TRBV4-2 and TRBJ2-2; 10 positions agree with TRBD1. Germline V gives CDR1 LGHNA, CDR2 YNFKEQ. Trimming at V came to 4 bases and at J to 5 bases, leaving 10 bases not matched to a gene. CDR3 size: 17 residues. CDR3 loop: CASSRLWTGGETGELFF. The CDR3 DNA reads TGTGCCAGCAGCCGGTTATGGACAGGGGGAGAGACCGGGGAGCTGTTTTTT.

This chain links TRBV29-1 with TRBJ1-1; D is unresolved. Germline CDR1 reads SQVTM; CDR2 reads ANQGSEA. There are 16 residues in the CDR3. V lost 4 bases and J lost 0, with 18 bases in between. CDR3 coding DNA: TGCAGCGTTGTGGGAACACTCCAGGTAATGAACACTGAAGCTTTCTTT. Translating it yields CSVVGTLQVMNTEAFF.

J is TRBJ2-1 and V is TRBV27, with 10 bases identical to TRBD1. This CDR3 has 15 amino acids. The V segment lost 2 bases and the J segment 7 bases; nucleotides outside the gene matches: 5. Germline CDR1 reads MNHEY; CDR2 reads SMNVEV (reference sequence). CDR3 nucleotide sequence: TGTGCCAGCAGTTTAAGACAGGGGGCTCGGAATGAGCAGTTCTTC. Translated, it gives CASSLRQGARNEQFF.

The chain links TRBV4-1 to TRBJ1-2; a weak D match, TRBD1 (5 bases). V lost 0 bases and J lost 4, with 15 bases in between. This CDR3 has 16 amino acids. CDR1 MGHRA and CDR2 YSYEKL come from the germline V gene. As DNA, the CDR3 is TGCGCCAGCAGCCAAGATCGGGGACCCGGGCTCTATGGCTACACCTTC. Its protein product is CASSQDRGPGLYGYTF.

The chain is built from TRBV5-5 and TRBJ2-5; D gene ambiguous. CDR1 and CDR2 (germline): SGHKS, YYEKEE (reference sequence). V lost 0 bases and J lost 3, with 9 bases in between. The CDR3 totals 14 residues. CDR3 DNA sequence: TGTGCCAGCAGCTTGGAAAGAGAGGAAGAGACCCAGTACTTC. Its translation is CASSLEREEETQYF.

In this sample, this clone is medium-sized. The same CDR3 is also encoded by other DNA sequences in this sample. J is TRBJ1-2 and V is TRBV28; D might be TRBD1 (6 bases). The germline V gene encodes CDR1 MDHEN and CDR2 SYDVKM. This CDR3 is 17 amino acids long. V was pared by 6 bases and J by 2 bases, with 22 bases between. CDR3 amino acids: CASRGAVRGTLNYGYTF. Here the CDR3 DNA reads TGTGCCAGCAGGGGGGCGGTGAGGGGGACTCTAAACTATGGCTACACCTTC.

Concerning this clone: No conserved phenylalanine or tryptophan is present at the end of the CDR3, so a read error is the likely explanation. V usage is TRBV27 and J usage is TRBJ1-2; 7 bases are a match to TRBD1. Germline CDR1 is MNHEY and CDR2 is SMNVEV (reference sequence). The junction had 8 bases not matched to a gene; V was cut back by 6 bases and J by 4 bases. The CDR3 is made up of 14 amino acids. CDR3 loop: CASSTGVPAYGYTL. CDR3 coding DNA: TGTGCCAGCAGCACAGGGGTTCCTGCCTATGGCTACACCCTC.